This TCR beta chain originates from a study of siplizumab effects on memory and regulatory T cells. The ends were cut back, 0 bases at V and 4 bases at J, with 9 bases in the middle. Germline V CDR1 and CDR2: MGHRA, YSYEKL. This CDR3 has 14 residues. Sequencing used immunoSEQ multiplex PCR; TCRdb keeps in-frame clones, though not all of them. This sample has about 50,000 clones, with less than 90% found just once. Findings and caveats of the study: An assignable naive or memory phenotype was lacking in roughly 80-97% of proliferating CD4+ or CD8+ clones. Naive T cells seemed more diverse than memory cells and seemed major alloresponse contributors. On average, less than 75% of mappable alloreactive CD4+ clones were Treg-derived under siplizumab, against 25% to 30% in controls.

For this clone: Its antigen is currently unknown.

The V gene is TRBV4-1, the J gene TRBJ1-2; TRBD1 might be the D (6 bases). The origin of this receptor is a human donor in good health. Sequencing was done on a sample of naive CD8+ T cells sorted from blood. In nucleotides, the CDR3 is TGCGCCAGCAGCCAAGAGGGGACAAGCTATGGCTACACCTTC. Translation: CASSQEGTSYGYTF.